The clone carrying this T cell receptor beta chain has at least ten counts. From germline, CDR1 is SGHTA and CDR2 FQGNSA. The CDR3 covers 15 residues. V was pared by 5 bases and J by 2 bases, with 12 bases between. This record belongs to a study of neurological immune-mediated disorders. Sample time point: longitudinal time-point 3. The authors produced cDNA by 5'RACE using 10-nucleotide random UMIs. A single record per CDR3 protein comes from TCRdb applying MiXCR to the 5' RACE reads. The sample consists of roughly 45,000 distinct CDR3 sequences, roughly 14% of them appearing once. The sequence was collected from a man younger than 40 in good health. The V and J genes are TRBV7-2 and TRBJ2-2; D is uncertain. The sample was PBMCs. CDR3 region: CASSLHGGNTGELFF. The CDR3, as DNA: TGTGCCAGCAGCCTCCACGGCGGAAACACCGGGGAGCTGTTTTTT. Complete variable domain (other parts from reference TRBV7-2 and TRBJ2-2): GAGVSQSPSNKVTEKGKDVELRCDPISGHTALYWYRQSLGQGLEFLIYFQGNSAPDKSGLPSDRFSAERTGGSVSTLTIQRTQQEDSAVYLCASSLHGGNTGELFFGEGSRLTVL.